Listed here are 26 T cell receptor beta chains from one sample, sequenced in a study of T cells in localized non-small cell lung cancer. TCRdb's table, derived via immunoSEQ multiplex PCR, lists solely in-frame clones and lacks some. Here the sample spans around 40,000 clones, approximately 84% being singletons. Sequencing used peripheral blood, obtained before any cancer treatment. The origin of the receptors is a man aged 40 to 70 with stage I lung adenocarcinoma.

This chain connects TRBV5-4 to TRBJ1-1; D gene unclear. Germline CDR1 is SGHNT and CDR2 is YYREEE (reference sequence). The CDR3 is made up of 13 amino acids. Trimming removed 2 bases at V and 1 base at J, with 6 bases between. CDR3 DNA sequence: TGTGCCAGCAGCTTTGGAGAGAACACTGAAGCTTTCTTT. Its protein is CASSFGENTEAFF.

V is TRBV6-5 and J is TRBJ2-1; D gene unclear. CDR1 and CDR2 (germline): MNHEY, SVGAGI. This CDR3 is 11 amino acids long. V gave up 10 bases and J gave up 0 bases, with 4 bases separating them. The CDR3 protein is CATRSYNEQFF. CDR3 DNA sequence: TGTGCCACCCGCTCCTACAATGAGCAGTTCTTC.

The genes are TRBV7-6 and TRBJ2-7; the D gene is possibly TRBD2 (6 bases). The CDR3 contains 14 residues. Per germline, CDR1 SGHVS and CDR2 FNYEAQ. Trimming stripped 5 bases from V and 4 bases from J, with 15 bases between. In DNA form, the CDR3 reads TGTGCCAGCAGCGGCTCTAGAGGGAGGTACGAGCAGTACTTC. Translated: CASSGSRGRYEQYF.

The rearrangement joins TRBV4-2 to TRBJ2-5; no definite D call. The CDR3 contains 16 residues. Trimming removed 0 bases from V and 5 bases from J, with 16 bases in between. The germline V gene has CDR1 LGHNA and CDR2 YNFKEQ. As DNA, the CDR3 is TGTGCCAGCAGCCAAGATAGGAGTGGCGGTGGGGAGACCCAGTACTTC. It yields the protein CASSQDRSGGGETQYF.

About this clone: The sample carries other DNA sequences with the same CDR3. This chain connects TRBV5-1 to TRBJ2-7; no reliable D call. Per the germline V gene, CDR1 is SGHRS and CDR2 is YFSETQ. The CDR3 covers 11 residues. The germline V and J ends were trimmed by 4 bases and 3 bases, with 5 bases remaining between them. In nucleotides, the CDR3 is TGCGCCAGCAGCCTTGACTACGAGCAGTACTTC. Its protein is CASSLDYEQYF.

The genes are TRBV20-1 and TRBJ2-5; D is unclear. The CDR3 length is 11 residues. Germline V gene lookup returns CDR1 DFQATT and CDR2 SNEGSKA (reference sequence). The V end lost 3 bases, the J end lost 5 bases, and 7 bases lay between the germline ends. The CDR3 loop is CSASRMETQYF. The CDR3, as DNA: TGCAGTGCTAGCCGTATGGAGACCCAGTACTTC.

With respect to this clone: The sample holds other DNA sequences that translate to the same CDR3. V usage is TRBV27 and J usage is TRBJ2-5, with TRBD1 matching over 12 bases. Trimming took 4 bases from V and 5 from J; bases not matched to a gene: 5. This CDR3 is 15 amino acids long. CDR1 MNHEY and CDR2 SMNVEV come from the germline V gene (reference sequence). The CDR3 sequence is CASSSGTGGVETQYF. Written as DNA, the CDR3 is TGTGCCAGCAGTTCTGGGACAGGGGGCGTCGAGACCCAGTACTTC.

This clone showed up just a few times. The V gene is TRBV7-9, the J gene TRBJ2-2; D is uncertain. The length of the CDR3 is 14 residues. Trimming left V 1 base short and J 0 bases short, with 3 bases between. Germline CDR1 SEHNR, CDR2 FQNEAQ (reference sequence). CDR3 nucleotides: TGTGCCAGCAGCTTAGATTCGAACACCGGGGAGCTGTTTTTT. Protein sequence: CASSLDSNTGELFF.

The V gene is TRBV11-2, the J gene TRBJ2-5; no reliable D call. V lost 5 bases and J 2 bases, leaving 12 bases between the germline ends. This CDR3 has 14 amino acids. Per germline, CDR1 SGHAT and CDR2 FQNNGV. The CDR3 sequence is CASSPVPGQETQYF. The CDR3 nucleotides read TGTGCCAGCAGCCCTGTGCCCGGTCAAGAGACCCAGTACTTC.

The chain is built from TRBV5-1 and TRBJ2-1; D is possibly TRBD1 (5 bases). Looked up from germline, CDR1 is SGHRS and CDR2 is YFSETQ. V shed 1 base and J shed 7 bases, with 18 bases lying between them. This CDR3 is built from 16 residues. CDR3 region: CASSLFPGRGRNEQFF. Here the CDR3 DNA reads TGCGCCAGCAGCTTGTTTCCAGGGCGAGGTCGTAATGAGCAGTTCTTC.

The chain links TRBV29-1 to TRBJ1-4; 9 bases align to TRBD1. Germline loops: CDR1 SQVTM, CDR2 ANQGSEA. The length of the CDR3 is 14 residues. The J segment lost 8 bases and the V segment lost 6 bases, leaving 10 bases of the junction unmatched. The CDR3 is CSVDPTGGREKLFF. The DNA for the CDR3 is TGCAGCGTGGACCCGACAGGGGGAAGGGAAAAACTGTTTTTT. The entire variable domain, with the rest obtained from reference TRBV29-1 and TRBJ1-4, is as follows: SAVISQKPSRDICQRGTSLTIQCQVDSQVTMMFWYRQQPGQSLTLIATANQGSEATYESGFVIDKFPISRPNLTFSTLTVSNMSPEDSSIYLCSVDPTGGREKLFFGSGTQLSVL.

The chain carries TRBV25-1 and TRBJ2-5; D remains ambiguous. The CDR3 loop spans 14 amino acids. Germline V gene sequence: CDR1 MGHDK, CDR2 SYGVNS. V was clipped by 6 bases and J by 5 bases, with 16 bases between them. In DNA form, the CDR3 reads TGTGCCAGCAGGGCCCCAGAGCCTCCGGAGACCCAGTACTTC. Protein product: CASRAPEPPETQYF.

This chain connects TRBV19 to TRBJ2-1; TRBD1 might be the D (6 bases). The CDR3 is 15 amino acids. Germline V gives CDR1 LNHDA, CDR2 SQIVND (reference sequence). Trimming left V 6 bases short and J 0 bases short, with 12 bases between. The CDR3 nucleotides read TGTGCCAGTAGACTGGACAGAAGCTCCTACAATGAGCAGTTCTTC. It translates to CASRLDRSSYNEQFF.

V and J are TRBV15 and TRBJ2-1; D uncertain. Germline lookup yields CDR1 LNHNV and CDR2 YYDKDF (reference sequence). There are 13 residues in the CDR3. The ends were cut back, 0 bases at V and 9 bases at J, with 9 bases in the middle. The CDR3 sequence is CATSRDSRSEQFF. CDR3 sequence (DNA): TGTGCCACCAGCAGAGATAGCCGTTCTGAGCAGTTCTTC. Complete variable domain (other parts from reference TRBV15 and TRBJ2-1): DAMVIQNPRYQVTQFGKPVTLSCSQTLNHNVMYWYQQKSSQAPKLLFHYYDKDFNNEADTPDNFQSRRPNTSFCFLDIRSPGLGDTAMYLCATSRDSRSEQFFGPGTRLTVL.

The CDR3 sequence is CASSFLQGGTYEQYF. DNA for the CDR3: TGTGCCAGCAGTTTCCTACAGGGTGGGACCTACGAGCAGTACTTC. The rearrangement uses TRBV27 and TRBJ2-7; a possible D gene is TRBD1 (6 bases). V gave up 3 bases and J gave up 2 bases, with 14 bases separating them. The CDR3 spans 15 residues. Germline V gives CDR1 MNHEY, CDR2 SMNVEV (reference sequence).

The rearrangement links TRBV9 to TRBJ2-2; TRBD2 is a possible D gene (6 bases). This CDR3 region has 17 residues. Germline CDR1 and CDR2: SGDLS and YYNGEE. V lost 0 bases and J lost 6, with 18 bases in between. The CDR3 DNA reads TGTGCCAGCAGCGTAGAAGTGGAGGGCCGCACAGCCGGGGAGCTGTTTTTT. The encoded protein is CASSVEVEGRTAGELFF. The full variable domain, rest sourced from reference TRBV9 and TRBJ2-2, is DSGVTQTPKHLITATGQRVTLRCSPRSGDLSVYWYQQSLDQGLQFLIQYYNGEERAKGNILERFSAQQFPDLHSELNLSSLELGDSALYFCASSVEVEGRTAGELFFGEGSRLTVL.

The J gene is TRBJ2-7, the V gene TRBV30; TRBD2 matches at 7 bases. The CDR3 extends over 14 amino acids. Unmatched junction bases numbered 7, after V lost 2 bases and J lost 3 bases. CDR1 GTSNPN and CDR2 SVGIG come from the germline V gene (reference sequence). The CDR3 bases are TGTGCCTGGAGTATAAAACCGGGGGGCTACGAGCAGTACTTC. Amino acids: CAWSIKPGGYEQYF.

The chain links TRBV7-2 to TRBJ2-5, with 7 bases identical to TRBD1. CDR1 is SGHTA and CDR2 is FQGNSA in the germline V gene. V lost 5 bases to trimming and J lost 5 bases; unmatched junction nucleotides: 11. The CDR3 has 15 residues. The CDR3 nucleotides are TGTGCCAGCAGCCACAATACAGGGGTGGGGGAGACCCAGTACTTC. Translated, it gives CASSHNTGVGETQYF.

This clone appeared once. The chain recombines TRBV7-9 with TRBJ2-7, with unresolved D. Germline CDR1 SEHNR, CDR2 FQNEAQ (reference sequence). V dropped 5 bases and J dropped 1 base, with 15 bases sitting between them. The CDR3 has 15 amino acids. DNA of the CDR3: TGTGCCAGCAGCGACGGACGATTCTTTTCCTACGAGCAGTACTTC. Residues: CASSDGRFFSYEQYF.

The chain uses TRBV2 and TRBJ1-1; D is uncertain. Germline V CDR1 and CDR2: SNHLY, FYNNEI. The CDR3 has 13 amino acids. With 4 bases removed from V and 2 bases from J, the gap between germline ends came to 8 bases. The CDR3 coding sequence is TGTGCCAGCAGTGGGTCGTCCAACACTGAAGCTTTCTTT. Translated, it gives CASSGSSNTEAFF.

The rearrangement uses TRBV11-2 and TRBJ1-2; D not certain. Trimming cost V 5 bases and J 2 bases, with 9 bases left between them. In germline, CDR1 is SGHAT, CDR2 FQNNGV. This CDR3 is 13 amino acids long. As DNA, the CDR3 is TGTGCCAGCAGCACACAGAGCAACTATGGCTACACCTTC. It yields the protein CASSTQSNYGYTF.

V is TRBV18 and J is TRBJ2-3; no clear D. Germline V gives CDR1 KGHSH, CDR2 LQKENI. Trimming took 0 bases from V and 3 from J, leaving 7 bases between them. The CDR3 loop spans 14 amino acids. The CDR3 sequence is CASSPPAATDTQYF. CDR3 DNA: TGTGCCAGCTCACCACCGGCGGCTACAGATACGCAGTATTTT. The full variable domain, its missing parts supplied by reference TRBV18 and TRBJ2-3, is NAGVMQNPRHLVRRRGQEARLRCSPMKGHSHVYWYRQLPEEGLKFMVYLQKENIIDESGMPKERFSAEFPKEGPSILRIQQVVRGDSAAYFCASSPPAATDTQYFGPGTRLTVL.

This chain links TRBV5-1 with TRBJ1-2; the match to TRBD1 covers 9 bases. The CDR3 covers 15 residues. Germline assignment: CDR1 SGHRS and CDR2 YFSETQ. V dropped 2 bases and J dropped 8; count of bases not matched to a gene: 10. CDR3 amino acids: CASSFAPDRGGGYTF. CDR3 DNA: TGCGCCAGCAGCTTCGCACCCGACAGGGGGGGAGGCTACACCTTC.

This clone has a handful of counts. One junction end does not reproduce the germline sequence, and a read error may be involved. The chain links TRBV7-7 to TRBJ1-3; D is unresolved. In germline, CDR1 is SSHAT, CDR2 FNYEAQ (reference sequence). There are 16 residues in the CDR3. The CDR3 DNA reads as TGTGCTAGCAGCTTCCAGCCCGACAACAGTGGAAACACCATATATTTT. Its protein is CASSFQPDNSGNTIYF.

The chain employs TRBV14 and TRBJ2-3; no firm D call. In germline, CDR1 is SGHDN, CDR2 FVKESK. The ends were cut back, 4 bases at V and 3 bases at J, with 5 bases in the middle. The CDR3 is 12 amino acids. CDR3 sequence reads: CASSPGTDTQYF. In DNA form, the CDR3 reads TGTGCCAGCAGCCCCGGGACAGATACGCAGTATTTT. The full variable domain, rest sourced from reference TRBV14 and TRBJ2-3, is EAGVTQFPSHSVIEKGQTVTLRCDPISGHDNLYWYRRVMGKEIKFLLHFVKESKQDESGMPNNRFLAERTGGTYSTLKVQPAELEDSGVYFCASSPGTDTQYFGPGTRLTVL.

This rearrangement joins TRBV28 to TRBJ2-5, with 8 bases lining up with TRBD2. With V trimmed by 4 bases and J by 1 base, 8 bases remained unmatched. The CDR3 covers 16 residues. CDR1 is MDHEN, CDR2 SYDVKM, per germline. The CDR3: CASSWGRGAIQETQYF. CDR3 nucleotide sequence: TGTGCCAGCAGTTGGGGGCGGGGGGCCATCCAAGAGACCCAGTACTTC.